This record concerns one TCR beta chain sequence. These data belong to a study of control samples from healthy donors and cancer patients. TCRdb's table, derived via immunoSEQ multiplex PCR, lists solely in-frame clones and lacks some. The sample has 150,000 or so clones, approximately 90% seen once. Sequenced: blood. The clonotype originates from a man aged 40-49 years in good health.

The CDR3 region has the DNA TGTGCCAGCAAGGCCAGGGGGGACCCTAGACCTAGCACAGATACGCAGTATTTT. Its protein product is CASKARGDPRPSTDTQYF. The rearrangement uses TRBV2 and TRBJ2-3, with D tentatively TRBD1 (7 bases). This CDR3 has 18 amino acids. V was shortened by 7 bases and J by 0 bases, with 23 bases between the two germline ends. Germline CDR1 SNHLY, CDR2 FYNNEI.